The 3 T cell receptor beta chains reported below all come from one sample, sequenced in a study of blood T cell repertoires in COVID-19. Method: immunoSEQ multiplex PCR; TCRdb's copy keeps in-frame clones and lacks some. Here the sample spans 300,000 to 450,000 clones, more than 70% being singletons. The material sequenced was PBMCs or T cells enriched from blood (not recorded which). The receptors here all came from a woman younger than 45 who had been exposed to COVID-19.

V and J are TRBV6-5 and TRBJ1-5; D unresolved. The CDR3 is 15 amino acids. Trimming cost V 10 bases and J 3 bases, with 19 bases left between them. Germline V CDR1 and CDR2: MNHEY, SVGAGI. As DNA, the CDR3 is TGTGCCATTGCCCAGGTCGGGAACGTCAATCAGCCCCAGCATTTT. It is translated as CAIAQVGNVNQPQHF.

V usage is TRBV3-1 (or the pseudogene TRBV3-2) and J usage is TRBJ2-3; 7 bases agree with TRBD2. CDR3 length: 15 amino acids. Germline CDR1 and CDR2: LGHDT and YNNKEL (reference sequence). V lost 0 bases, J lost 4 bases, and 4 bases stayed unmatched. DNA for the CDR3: TGTGCCAGCAGCCAAGATGGGGACTACTCAGATACGCAGTATTTT. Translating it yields CASSQDGDYSDTQYF.

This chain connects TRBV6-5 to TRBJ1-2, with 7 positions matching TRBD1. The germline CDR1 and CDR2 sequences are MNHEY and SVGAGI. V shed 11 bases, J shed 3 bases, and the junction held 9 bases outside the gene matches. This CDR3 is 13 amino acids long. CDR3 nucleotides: TGTGCCGGCAAACAGGGGACGTACTATGGCTACACCTTC. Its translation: CAGKQGTYYGYTF.